The T cell receptor beta chain under discussion was sequenced for a study of CD8+ T cells in alopecia areata. This CDR3 has 14 amino acids. Germline V gene sequence: CDR1 SGDLS, CDR2 YYNGEE. Deletions cut 3 bases from V and 0 bases from J, with 6 bases between. Findings and caveats of the study: Since there was just one nonresponder, nobody can yet say how baseline CD8+ expansion ties to response.

A word on this clone: Its antigen is unidentified. Other DNA sequences in this sample translate to the same CDR3.

Treatment noted: oral pan-JAK inhibitor, 5-10 mg twice daily. RNA was isolated and reverse transcribed to cDNA, the sequencing template. Some clones are missing from TCRdb's copy, which holds only in-frame ones; the method was immunoSEQ multiplex PCR. The top ten clones hold 0.48% of a sample with fewer than 250,000 clones, 35% to 45% of them seen once. The clonotype originates from a human donor with alopecia areata. Specimen: CD4+ T cells sorted from blood, collected at approximately week 30, from a patient treated with tofacitinib. This chain connects TRBV9 to TRBJ2-2, with D possibly being TRBD1 (6 bases). The CDR3 region is CASSGTANTGELFF. The CDR3 nucleotides read TGTGCCAGCAGCGGGACAGCGAACACCGGGGAGCTGTTTTTT. Drawing the rest from reference TRBV9 and TRBJ2-2, the complete variable domain is DSGVTQTPKHLITATGQRVTLRCSPRSGDLSVYWYQQSLDQGLQFLIQYYNGEERAKGNILERFSAQQFPDLHSELNLSSLELGDSALYFCASSGTANTGELFFGEGSRLTVL.